This T cell receptor beta chain was recorded in a study of T cells in Graves' hyperthyroidism and ophthalmopathy. Amplified TCR beta CDR3 regions derived from RNA transcripts. Initially, a first-round RT-PCR of the TCR CDR3 employed the HTBI primer set. One entry per CDR3 protein results from TCRdb running MiXCR on the multiplex PCR reads. Of 400,000 to 600,000 distinct CDR3 sequences in the sample, about a fifth are singletons; the top ten hold 26%. Investigators excluded patients with uncontrolled infection, other autoimmune disease, pregnancy or lactation. V lost 7 bases to trimming and J lost 8 bases, with 23 bases between them. Germline-derived CDR1 and CDR2 are MNHNS and SASEGT. The CDR3 is made up of 15 amino acids.

The clonotype was recovered from a man aged 18 to 29 with Graves' hyperthyroidism. Sequencing input: blood. This chain connects TRBV6-1 to TRBJ1-2; possible D gene TRBD1, 6 bases. The CDR3 reads CASTAGGGAGRGYTF. The CDR3, as DNA: TGTGCCAGCACCGCAGGCGGGGGGGCAGGAAGAGGCTACACCTTC.